These T cell receptor beta chains were read from a single sample in a study of T cell responses to AZD1222 COVID-19 vaccine. Sequenced by immunoSEQ multiplex PCR; TCRdb stores in-frame clones only, minus some. Here the sample spans some 150,000 clones, about 90% being singletons. The starting material was peripheral blood, obtained on day 0 of AZD1222 vaccination. Receptor source: an adult in good health. CDR3s include the opening cysteine and the closing phenylalanine or tryptophan.

TRBJ2-7	TRBV5-1	CASSLEYSVRTPSYEQYF
TRBJ2-2	TRBV4-3	CASSQGQGVETGELFF
TRBJ2-1	TRBV7-9	CASSSILERTSEQFF
TRBJ2-4	TRBV28	CASSARDSIAKNIQYF
TRBJ2-7	TRBV28	CASSQGGGTYEQYF
TRBJ2-3	TRBV25-1	CASSDTTSSTDTQYF
TRBJ2-5	TRBV7-9	CASRQVGLETQYF
TRBJ2-7	TRBV11-2	CASSATYEQYF
TRBJ2-2	TRBV19	CATQLPNTGELFF
TRBJ1-2	TRBV4-2	CASSQEVGSYGYTF
TRBJ2-7	TRBV7-2	CASSFWVQVDEQYF
TRBJ2-1	TRBV7-2	CASSLGNEQFF
TRBJ1-6	TRBV9	CASSFGGTLLGNSPLHF
TRBJ1-6	TRBV27	CASRPTSENSPLHF
TRBJ2-7	TRBV3-1/TRBV3-2	CASSQGRGLGEQYF
TRBJ2-5	TRBV7-9	CASSLRGTVRGTQYF
TRBJ2-1	TRBV12-3/TRBV12-4	CASNSPGNEQFF
TRBJ2-3	TRBV7-2	CASSARLAGEGVTDTQYF
TRBJ2-7	TRBV14	CASRGLYSYEQYF
TRBJ1-6	TRBV11-2	CASSLQTGTNSPLHF
TRBJ1-2	TRBV3-1/TRBV3-2	CASSPEAAGEARGYTF
TRBJ2-1	TRBV5-4	CASSLGGGPLDEQFF
TRBJ2-1	TRBV4-3	CASSQEPHGTSGYNEQFF
TRBJ2-5	TRBV18	CASSPRIGTQYF
TRBJ1-3	TRBV28	CASSLGRHSGNTIYF
TRBJ2-1	TRBV7-6	CASSLTSGGYNEQFF
TRBJ2-5	TRBV6-5	CASSSAGWEGRQTQYF
TRBJ2-7	TRBV28	CASIHSGQGYYEQYF
TRBJ2-7	TRBV7-8	CASSLGSGFRYEQYF
TRBJ2-7	TRBV6-2/TRBV6-3	CASSWGQGVDEQYF
TRBJ2-7	TRBV7-2	CASSSGATSGVRYEQYF
TRBJ2-1	TRBV10-3	CAISGGLDPREQFF
TRBJ1-3	TRBV7-8	CASSLVYSGNTIYF
TRBJ2-5	TRBV7-2	CASSFQQGSETQYF
TRBJ2-7	TRBV28	CASSLSGTEQYF
TRBJ1-1	TRBV2	CASRTPWGDVNTEAFF
TRBJ2-3	TRBV19	CASSVGATGVDTQYF
TRBJ2-7	TRBV28	CASRGGAPYEQYF
TRBJ2-7	TRBV28	CASRLRDTAYEQYF
TRBJ1-2	TRBV20-1	CSASAAEPYDYGYTF
TRBJ2-5	TRBV5-6	CASSLGGWSGQETQYF
TRBJ2-1	TRBV5-4	CASSLEGSGSYEQFF
TRBJ1-1	TRBV10-3	CAIRDRVQGIKNTEAFF
TRBJ2-6	TRBV19	CASSSLLSGANVLTF
TRBJ2-3	TRBV7-2	CASSFRSGGTDTQYF
TRBJ1-4	TRBV4-3	CASRSEQVTNEKLFF
TRBJ2-7	TRBV27	CASRAPQGFREQYF
TRBJ2-7	TRBV7-2	CASRLAGSYEQYF
TRBJ2-5	TRBV9	CASSVGAGGTAGGTQYF